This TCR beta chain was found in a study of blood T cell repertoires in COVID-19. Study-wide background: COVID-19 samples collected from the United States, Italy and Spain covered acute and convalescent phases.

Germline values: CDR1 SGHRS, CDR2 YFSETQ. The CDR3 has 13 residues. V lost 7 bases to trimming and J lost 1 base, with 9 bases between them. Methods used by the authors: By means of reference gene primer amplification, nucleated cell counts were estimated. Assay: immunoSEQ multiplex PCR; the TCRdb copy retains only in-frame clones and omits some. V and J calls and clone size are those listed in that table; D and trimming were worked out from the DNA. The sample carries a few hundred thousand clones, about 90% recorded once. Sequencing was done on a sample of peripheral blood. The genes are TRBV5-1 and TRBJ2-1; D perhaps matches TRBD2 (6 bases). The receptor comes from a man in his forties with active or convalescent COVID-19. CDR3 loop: CASGGLSYNEQFF. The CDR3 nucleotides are TGCGCCAGCGGGGGACTTTCCTACAATGAGCAGTTCTTC.